A single sample gave rise to the 29 T cell receptor beta chains below, sequenced in a study of blood T cell repertoires in COVID-19. Profiled with immunoSEQ multiplex PCR; TCRdb holds only in-frame clones, not every one. The sample shows approximately 280,000 clones, 70% to 90% of them seen only once. Material for sequencing was peripheral blood. All receptors derive from a woman aged 25 to 39 who had recovered from COVID-19.

V is TRBV12-5 and J is TRBJ2-7; perhaps TRBD2 as D (5 bases). This CDR3 region has 13 residues. V lost 6 bases to trimming and J lost 6 bases, with 15 bases between them. Germline loops: CDR1 LGHNT, CDR2 FRNRAP. The CDR3 region is CASGSIGESEQYF. The CDR3 bases are TGTGCTAGTGGCTCTATCGGGGAATCCGAGCAGTACTTC.

The chain is built from TRBV5-1 and TRBJ1-2; no definite D call. The germline CDR1 and CDR2 sequences are SGHRS and YFSETQ. Trimming stripped 0 bases from V and 8 bases from J, with 14 bases between. The CDR3 is 14 amino acids. CDR3 sequence: CASSLGRGRSGYTF. CDR3 DNA: TGCGCCAGCAGCTTGGGACGGGGAAGATCGGGCTACACCTTC.

The chain combines TRBV10-1 with TRBJ1-2; 7 nucleotides agree with TRBD1. Losses at the gene ends were 6 bases for V and 0 bases for J; bases not matched to a gene: 7. CDR1 and CDR2 from the germline V gene are WNHNN and SYGVQD (reference sequence). CDR3 length: 15 residues. CDR3 sequence reads: CASSPTGTPNYGYTF. CDR3 coding DNA: TGCGCCAGCAGCCCGACAGGGACCCCTAACTATGGCTACACCTTC.

This clone has a single count. The CDR3 reads CASSPVGGLVQFF. The CDR3 coding sequence is TGTGCCAGCAGCCCCGTTGGGGGGTTGGTGCAGTTCTTC. The chain joins TRBV9 to TRBJ2-1; D is perhaps TRBD2 (6 bases). This CDR3 contains 13 residues. CDR1 is SGDLS and CDR2 is YYNGEE in the germline V gene. The V gene lost 4 bases and the J gene lost 12 bases, with 17 bases spanning the gap.

This clone was picked up many times. The V call is TRBV14, the J call TRBJ2-7; tentatively, D is TRBD1 (5 bases). This CDR3 comprises 15 residues. Germline V gene lookup returns CDR1 SGHDN and CDR2 FVKESK. Between the trimmed V and J ends, which lost 4 bases and 0 bases, there was a span of 13 bases. DNA of the CDR3: TGTGCCAGCAGCCCCCAGGGCATTGTCTCCTACGAGCAGTACTTC. This encodes CASSPQGIVSYEQYF.

The chain employs TRBV28 and TRBJ1-1; maybe TRBD1 (5 bases). The germline V and J ends were trimmed by 2 bases and 6 bases, with 10 bases remaining between them. Germline V lookup: CDR1 MDHEN, CDR2 SYDVKM. This CDR3 has 13 amino acids. CDR3 region: CASSLQGLSEAFF. DNA of the CDR3: TGTGCCAGCAGTTTACAGGGATTATCTGAAGCTTTCTTT.

This chain links TRBV11-2 with TRBJ2-3, with D perhaps TRBD1 (5 bases). The CDR3 consists of 15 residues. The V gene lost 7 bases and the J gene lost 0 bases, with 14 bases spanning the gap. The germline CDR1 and CDR2 sequences are SGHAT and FQNNGV. This CDR3 is CASNSVGASTDTQYF. In nucleotides, the CDR3 is TGTGCCAGCAACTCCGTTGGGGCTAGCACAGATACGCAGTATTTT.

This clone was observed once. The V gene is TRBV10-2, the J gene TRBJ1-4, with TRBD1 matching 7 bases. V trimming: 6 bases; J trimming: 4 bases; junction bases outside the gene matches: 14. This CDR3 region has 17 residues. Germline loops: CDR1 WSHSY, CDR2 SAAADI. The CDR3 loop reads CASSPSNRGRINEKLFF. CDR3 bases: TGCGCCAGCAGCCCTTCCAACAGGGGAAGGATTAATGAAAAACTGTTTTTT.

The rearrangement links TRBV7-2 to TRBJ1-2; weak D call: TRBD1 (5 bases). The germline gives CDR1 SGHTA, CDR2 FQGNSA. Trimming took 6 bases from V and 5 from J, leaving 16 bases between them. CDR3 size: 14 residues. The CDR3 here is CASSPDIGVYGYTF. The DNA for the CDR3 is TGTGCCAGCAGTCCGGACATCGGTGTGTATGGCTACACCTTC.

The genes are TRBV3-1 (or the pseudogene TRBV3-2) and TRBJ1-3; no firm D call. This CDR3 is built from 15 residues. The V end was cut by 5 bases, the J end by 0 bases, with 11 bases between. Per germline, CDR1 LGHDT and CDR2 YNNKEL (reference sequence). Written as DNA, the CDR3 is TGTGCCAGCAGCTCCCCGGCGGGCTCTGGAAACACCATATATTTT. This gives the protein CASSSPAGSGNTIYF.

Note on this clone: Other nucleotide sequences in the sample specify the same CDR3. The chain has TRBV4-2 and TRBJ2-7; D gene ambiguous. This CDR3 has 13 residues. In germline, CDR1 is LGHNA, CDR2 YNFKEQ. The ends were cut back, 1 base at V and 2 bases at J, with 6 bases in the middle. The CDR3 DNA reads TGTGCCAGCAGCCAAGCACAGACCTACGAGCAGTACTTC. It codes for CASSQAQTYEQYF.

The chain links TRBV24-1 to TRBJ2-3, with 7 bases lining up with TRBD2. Germline loops: CDR1 KGHDR, CDR2 SFDVKD. This CDR3 has 18 residues. The ends lost 5 bases at V and 2 bases at J; junction bases unmatched: 15. The CDR3 loop reads CATSGLGGSGLFTDTQYF. The CDR3 DNA follows: TGTGCCACCAGTGGGCTTGGGGGTAGCGGGCTCTTCACAGATACGCAGTATTTT.

In nucleotides, the CDR3 is TGTGCCAGCACTAGACCGGGACCCGGGAGGGAGCAGTACTTC. Translation gives CASTRPGPGREQYF. The genes are TRBV2 and TRBJ2-7, with 7 bases fitting TRBD2. With V trimmed by 7 bases and J by 7 bases, 13 bases remained unmatched. Germline V gene sequence: CDR1 SNHLY, CDR2 FYNNEI. The CDR3 loop spans 14 amino acids.

The CDR3 sequence is CASSIGQGADQPQHF. Written as DNA, the CDR3 is TGTGCCAGTAGTATTGGACAGGGGGCGGATCAGCCCCAGCATTTT. This chain uses TRBV19 with TRBJ1-5; 11 bases fit TRBD1. Germline V CDR1 and CDR2: LNHDA, SQIVND (reference sequence). This CDR3 has 15 residues. V was pared by 3 bases and J by 5 bases, with 3 bases of the junction left unmatched.

The rearrangement uses TRBV5-8 and TRBJ2-2; D possibly corresponds to TRBD2 (5 bases). The germline gives CDR1 SGHTS, CDR2 YDEGEE. V was pared by 9 bases and J by 1 base, with 10 bases between. The CDR3 extends over 13 amino acids. The CDR3 region has the DNA TGTGCCATACGGCGGGTGAACACCGGGGAGCTGTTTTTT. It translates to CAIRRVNTGELFF.

V gene TRBV2 combines with J gene TRBJ2-1; 12 positions agree with TRBD2. The CDR3 covers 16 residues. After removal of 4 bases from V and 3 bases from J, the junction contained 4 bases not matched to a gene. Per the germline V gene, CDR1 is SNHLY and CDR2 is FYNNEI. The CDR3 bases are TGTGCCAGCAGTGCAGGGACTAGCGGGCACTACAATGAGCAGTTCTTC. This codes for CASSAGTSGHYNEQFF.

The chain carries TRBV7-2 and TRBJ2-7, with a tentative D call TRBD2 (5 bases). This CDR3 has 15 amino acids. V lost 5 bases to trimming and J lost 0 bases, with 14 bases between them. Looked up from germline, CDR1 is SGHTA and CDR2 is FQGNSA. The CDR3 protein is CASSRSGYSSYEQYF. The CDR3 DNA follows: TGTGCCAGCAGCAGAAGCGGATACAGCTCCTACGAGCAGTACTTC.

This chain links TRBV28 with TRBJ2-2, with 9 bases identical to TRBD1. With 11 bases clipped from V and 0 bases from J, the junction kept 4 bases outside the gene matches. The CDR3 runs 14 residues. CDR1 MDHEN and CDR2 SYDVKM come from the germline V gene. CDR3 in DNA: TGTGCCGTGGGGGACAGGGCGAACACCGGGGAGCTGTTTTTT. It yields the protein CAVGDRANTGELFF.

V usage is TRBV12-5 and J usage is TRBJ2-1, with 9 bases that match TRBD2. The CDR3 is 21 residues long. V shed 0 bases and J 8 bases; nucleotides not matched to a gene: 23. Germline CDR1 and CDR2: LGHNT and FRNRAP. CDR3 protein: CASGLVLSVWQRGAHRDEQFF. CDR3 DNA sequence: TGTGCTAGTGGTTTGGTACTTTCGGTGTGGCAGCGGGGGGCCCACCGAGATGAGCAGTTCTTC.

This chain joins TRBV5-1 and TRBJ2-1, with unresolved D. The CDR3 extends over 12 amino acids. The V gene lost 2 bases and the J gene lost 8 bases, with 8 bases spanning the gap. CDR1 SGHRS and CDR2 YFSETQ come from the germline V gene. The CDR3 here is CASSFPSHEQFF. Written as DNA, the CDR3 is TGCGCCAGCAGCTTTCCAAGCCATGAGCAGTTCTTC.

With respect to this clone: The junction does not match germline at one end; this may be a read error. This chain links TRBV19 with TRBJ1-2; D uncertain. CDR1 is LNHDA, CDR2 SQIVND, per germline (reference sequence). The CDR3 extends over 13 amino acids. The CDR3 coding sequence is TGTGCCAGTAGTATTACCGGGAGCTATCGCTACACCTTC. It is translated as CASSITGSYRYTF.

This clone was counted once. CDR3 in DNA: TGTGCCAGTGCCTCAGGGGATCCCAAAAACATTCAGTACTTC. It is translated as CASASGDPKNIQYF. The chain recombines TRBV6-5 with TRBJ2-4; tentative D call: TRBD1 (6 bases). Per the germline V gene, CDR1 is MNHEY and CDR2 is SVGAGI. The CDR3 totals 14 residues. The V and J ends lost 9 bases and 2 bases respectively, with 14 bases between them.

The CDR3 DNA sequence: TGTGCCAGCAGCCTAGGACAGGGAAGGACTGAAGCTTTCTTT. This gives the protein CASSLGQGRTEAFF. The gene calls are TRBV2 and TRBJ1-1, with 8 bases that match TRBD1. The CDR3 covers 14 residues. Germline V gives CDR1 SNHLY, CDR2 FYNNEI. The J segment lost 5 bases and the V segment lost 6 bases, leaving 8 bases of the junction unmatched.

The chain employs TRBV19 and TRBJ1-3, with D perhaps matching TRBD1 (6 bases). CDR1 LNHDA and CDR2 SQIVND come from the germline V gene (reference sequence). With 7 bases removed from V and 4 bases from J, the gap between germline ends came to 14 bases. The CDR3 runs to 14 residues. For the CDR3, the DNA is TGTGCCAGTAAGGAACAGGGCCTCGGAAACACCATATATTTT. Translating it yields CASKEQGLGNTIYF.

This clone was observed once. CDR3 protein: CASTGQIRDTQYF. In DNA, the CDR3 is TGTGCCAGCACCGGACAGATCCGAGATACGCAGTATTTT. V and J are TRBV28 and TRBJ2-3, with TRBD1 as a possible D gene (6 bases). The CDR3 extends over 13 amino acids. V lost 7 bases and J 5 bases, leaving 13 bases between the germline ends. In germline, CDR1 is MDHEN, CDR2 SYDVKM.

The chain has TRBV7-8 and TRBJ2-1; 8 nucleotides match TRBD1. Germline CDR1 reads SGHVS; CDR2 reads FQNEAQ. V was pared by 8 bases and J by 8 bases, with 5 bases of the junction left unmatched. The CDR3 spans 12 residues. CDR3: CASGGQDDEQFF. The DNA of the CDR3 is TGTGCCAGCGGGGGACAGGATGATGAGCAGTTCTTC.

The chain couples TRBV5-1 to TRBJ2-3; TRBD1 might be the D (5 bases). The ends were cut back, 5 bases at V and 0 bases at J, with 10 bases in the middle. CDR1 and CDR2 from the germline V gene are SGHRS and YFSETQ. The CDR3 totals 14 residues. In DNA, the CDR3 is TGCGCCAGCAGGCAGGGCTCTAGCACAGATACGCAGTATTTT. Translated: CASRQGSSTDTQYF.

The rearrangement links TRBV10-3 to TRBJ2-5; TRBD1 matches at 7 bases. The CDR3 loop spans 17 amino acids. Germline V CDR1 and CDR2: ENHRY, SYGVKD. Losses at the gene ends were 0 bases for V and 1 base for J; bases not matched to a gene: 8. The CDR3 loop is CAISESAYRGLQETQYF. The CDR3 nucleotides are TGTGCCATCAGTGAGTCAGCCTACAGGGGTCTCCAAGAGACCCAGTACTTC.

The J gene is TRBJ1-1, the V gene TRBV27; D possibly corresponds to TRBD1 (5 bases). This CDR3 contains 13 residues. Per the germline V gene, CDR1 is MNHEY and CDR2 is SMNVEV (reference sequence). Trimming took off 5 bases at V and 0 bases at J, with 7 bases between the two ends. The CDR3 DNA follows: TGTGCCAGCAGTGACAGATTGAACACTGAAGCTTTCTTT. Translation gives CASSDRLNTEAFF.